This T cell receptor (beta chain) originates from a study of cytomegalovirus exposure and HLA in healthy donors. TCRdb's table, derived via immunoSEQ multiplex PCR, lists solely in-frame clones and lacks some. The sample shows 130,000 or so clones, approximately 90% of them seen only once. Trimming took 4 bases from V and 11 from J; bases not matched to a gene: 5. The CDR3 contains 12 residues. Germline V gene sequence: CDR1 SEHNR, CDR2 FQNEAQ (reference sequence). The material sequenced was PBMCs. The receptor comes from a woman aged 18-29 years in good health and CMV-seronegative. This chain links TRBV7-9 with TRBJ1-1, with TRBD1 matching 9 bases. CDR3 sequence reads: CASSYRGLGAFF. CDR3 nucleotides: TGTGCCAGCAGCTACAGGGGGCTCGGGGCTTTCTTT.